This T cell receptor beta chain was profiled in a study of blood T cells in healthy people across ages. Study-wide findings and caveats: Percentage of naive T cells showed a strong correlation with TCR beta diversity. Per million T cells, TCR beta diversity dropped roughly linearly as age increased.

Through a sample-barcoded 5' primer and a J-beta primer mix, a second PCR was run for roughly 6 to 11 cycles. TCRdb re-called the 5' RACE reads with MiXCR, one entry per CDR3 protein. The table includes around 1.5 million distinct CDR3 sequences, approximately 38% detected once. Remarks on this clonotype: Its specificity is not known.

Sequencing used blood. This TCR was sampled from a woman younger than 30 in good health.

The chain's CDR3 is CASSYSREGEQYF. The CDR3 DNA is TGTGCCAGCAGTTACTCCCGGGAGGGTGAGCAGTACTTC. The rearrangement joins TRBV6-5 to TRBJ2-5; TRBD2 aligns across 8 bases. The CDR3 length is 13 residues. Germline-derived CDR1 and CDR2 are MNHEY and SVGAGI. J gave up 11 bases and V 0 bases, and 5 bases lay outside the gene matches.